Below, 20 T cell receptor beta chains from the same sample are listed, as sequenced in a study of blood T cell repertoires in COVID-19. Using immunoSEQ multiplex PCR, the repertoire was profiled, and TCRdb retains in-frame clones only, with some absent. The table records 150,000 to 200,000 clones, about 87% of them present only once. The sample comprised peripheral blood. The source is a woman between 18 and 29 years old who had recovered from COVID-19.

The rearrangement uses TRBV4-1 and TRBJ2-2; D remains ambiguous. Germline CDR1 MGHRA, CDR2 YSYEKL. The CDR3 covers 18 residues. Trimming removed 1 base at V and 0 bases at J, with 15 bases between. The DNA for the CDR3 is TGCGCCAGCAGCCAAGTCTCGGTGTCTCTCACGAACACCGGGGAGCTGTTTTTT. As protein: CASSQVSVSLTNTGELFF.

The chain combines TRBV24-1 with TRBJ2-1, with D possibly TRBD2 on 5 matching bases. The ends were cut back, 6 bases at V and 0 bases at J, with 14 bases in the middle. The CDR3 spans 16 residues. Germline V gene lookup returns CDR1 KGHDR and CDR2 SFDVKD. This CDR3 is CATSLTGISSYNEQFF. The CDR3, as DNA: TGTGCCACCAGTTTAACCGGGATTAGCTCCTACAATGAGCAGTTCTTC.

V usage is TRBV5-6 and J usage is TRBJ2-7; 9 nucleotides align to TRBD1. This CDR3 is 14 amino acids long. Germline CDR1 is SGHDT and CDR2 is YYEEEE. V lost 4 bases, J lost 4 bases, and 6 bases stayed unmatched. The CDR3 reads CASSQDRGAYEQYF. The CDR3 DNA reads TGTGCCAGCAGCCAGGACAGGGGTGCGTACGAGCAGTACTTC.

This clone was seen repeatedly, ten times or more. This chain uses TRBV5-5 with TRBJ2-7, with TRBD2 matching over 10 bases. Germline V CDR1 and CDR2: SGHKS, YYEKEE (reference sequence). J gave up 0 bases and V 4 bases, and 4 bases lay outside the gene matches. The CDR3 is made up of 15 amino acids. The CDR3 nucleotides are TGTGCCAGCAGCCTACTAGCGGGGAACTCCTACGAGCAGTACTTC. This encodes CASSLLAGNSYEQYF. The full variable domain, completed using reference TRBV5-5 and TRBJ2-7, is DAGVTQSPTHLIKTRGQQVTLRCSPISGHKSVSWYQQVLGQGPQFIFQYYEKEERGRGNFPDRFSARQFPNYSSELNVNALLLGDSALYLCASSLLAGNSYEQYFGPGTRLTVT.

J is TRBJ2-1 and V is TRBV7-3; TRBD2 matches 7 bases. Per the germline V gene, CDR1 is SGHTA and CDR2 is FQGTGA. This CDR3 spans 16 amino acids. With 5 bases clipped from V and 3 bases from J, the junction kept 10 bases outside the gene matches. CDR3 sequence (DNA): TGTGCCAGCAGCCCGCCGGGGCGGGGGAGCTACAATGAGCAGTTCTTC. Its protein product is CASSPPGRGSYNEQFF.

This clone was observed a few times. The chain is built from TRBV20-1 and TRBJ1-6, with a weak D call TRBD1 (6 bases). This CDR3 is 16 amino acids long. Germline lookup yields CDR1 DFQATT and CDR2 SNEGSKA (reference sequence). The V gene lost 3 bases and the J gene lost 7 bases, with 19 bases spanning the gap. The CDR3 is CSASFRSGTWNSPLHF. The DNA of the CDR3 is TGCAGTGCTAGTTTCAGATCCGGGACATGGAATTCACCCCTCCACTTT.

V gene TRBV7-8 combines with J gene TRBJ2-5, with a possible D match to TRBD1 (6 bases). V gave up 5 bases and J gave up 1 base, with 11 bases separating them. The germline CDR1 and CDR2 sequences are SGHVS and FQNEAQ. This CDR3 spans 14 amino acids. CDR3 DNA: TGTGCCAGCAGCCCACAGGGCTCCCAAGAGACCCAGTACTTC. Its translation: CASSPQGSQETQYF.

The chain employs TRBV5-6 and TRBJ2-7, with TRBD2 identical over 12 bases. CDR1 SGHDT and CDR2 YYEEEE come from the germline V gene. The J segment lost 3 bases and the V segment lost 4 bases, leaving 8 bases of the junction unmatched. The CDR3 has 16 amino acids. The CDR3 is CASSNLASGGVYEQYF. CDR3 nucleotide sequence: TGTGCCAGCAGCAATTTGGCTAGCGGGGGGGTCTACGAGCAGTACTTC. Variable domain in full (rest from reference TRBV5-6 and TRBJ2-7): DAGVTQSPTHLIKTRGQQVTLRCSPKSGHDTVSWYQQALGQGPQFIFQYYEEEERQRGNFPDRFSGHQFPNYSSELNVNALLLGDSALYLCASSNLASGGVYEQYFGPGTRLTVT.

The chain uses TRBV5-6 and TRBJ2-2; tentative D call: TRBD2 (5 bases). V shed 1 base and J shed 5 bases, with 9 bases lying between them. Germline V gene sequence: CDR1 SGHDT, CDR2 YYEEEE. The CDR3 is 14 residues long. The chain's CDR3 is CASSLSGETGELFF. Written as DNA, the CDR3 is TGTGCCAGCAGCTTGTCCGGGGAGACCGGGGAGCTGTTTTTT.

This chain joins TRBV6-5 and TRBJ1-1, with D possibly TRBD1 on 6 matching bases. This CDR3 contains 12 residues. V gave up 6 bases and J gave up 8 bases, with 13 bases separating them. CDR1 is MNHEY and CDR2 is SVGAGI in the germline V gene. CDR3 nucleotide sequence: TGTGCCAGCAGCGATCACAGGGCCGAAGCTTTCTTT. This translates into CASSDHRAEAFF.

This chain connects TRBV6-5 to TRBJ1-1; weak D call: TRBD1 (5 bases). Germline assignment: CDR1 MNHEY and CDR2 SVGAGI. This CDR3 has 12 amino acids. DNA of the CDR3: TGTGCTACTTACAGGCTGATAACTGAAGCTTTCTTT. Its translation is CATYRLITEAFF.

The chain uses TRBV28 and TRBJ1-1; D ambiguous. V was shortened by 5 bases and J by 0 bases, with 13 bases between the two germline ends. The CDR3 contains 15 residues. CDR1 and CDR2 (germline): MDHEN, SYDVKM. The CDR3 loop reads CASSAYRYMNTEAFF. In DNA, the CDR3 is TGTGCCAGCAGTGCCTACAGATACATGAACACTGAAGCTTTCTTT. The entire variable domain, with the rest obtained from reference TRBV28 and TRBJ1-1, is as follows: DVKVTQSSRYLVKRTGEKVFLECVQDMDHENMFWYRQDPGLGLRLIYFSYDVKMKEKGDIPEGYSVSREKKERFSLILESASTNQTSMYLCASSAYRYMNTEAFFGQGTRLTVV.

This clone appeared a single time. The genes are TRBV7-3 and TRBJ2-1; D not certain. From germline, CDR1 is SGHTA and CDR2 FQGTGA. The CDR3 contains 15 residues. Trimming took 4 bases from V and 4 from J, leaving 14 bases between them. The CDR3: CASSSEPRSYNEQFF. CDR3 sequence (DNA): TGTGCCAGCAGCTCCGAACCACGTAGTTACAATGAGCAGTTCTTC.

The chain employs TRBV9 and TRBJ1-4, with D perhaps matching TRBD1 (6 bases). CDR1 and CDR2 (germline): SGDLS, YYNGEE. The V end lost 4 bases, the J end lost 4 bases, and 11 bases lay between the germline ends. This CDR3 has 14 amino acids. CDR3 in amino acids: CASSPRDNNEKLFF. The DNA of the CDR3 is TGTGCCAGCAGCCCCCGGGACAATAATGAAAAACTGTTTTTT.

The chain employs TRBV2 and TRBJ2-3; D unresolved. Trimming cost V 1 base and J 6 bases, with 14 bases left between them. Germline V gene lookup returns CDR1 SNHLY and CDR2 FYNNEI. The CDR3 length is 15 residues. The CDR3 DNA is TGTGCCAGCAGTGAAGGCGGCGCCTACTGGGATACGCAGTATTTT. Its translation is CASSEGGAYWDTQYF.

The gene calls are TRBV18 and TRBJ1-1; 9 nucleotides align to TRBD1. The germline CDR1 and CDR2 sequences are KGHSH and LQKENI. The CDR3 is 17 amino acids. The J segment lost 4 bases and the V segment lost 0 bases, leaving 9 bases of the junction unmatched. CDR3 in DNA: TGTGCCAGCTCACCACCCGGGACAGGGCCTTGGGGCACTGAAGCTTTCTTT. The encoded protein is CASSPPGTGPWGTEAFF.

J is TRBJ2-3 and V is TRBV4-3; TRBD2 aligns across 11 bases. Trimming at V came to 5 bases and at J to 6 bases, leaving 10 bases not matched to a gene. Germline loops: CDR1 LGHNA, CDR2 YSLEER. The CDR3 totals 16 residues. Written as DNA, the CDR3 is TGCGCCAGCAGCAGGGCTCTAGCGGGGGGCCGCGATACGCAGTATTTT. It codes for CASSRALAGGRDTQYF.

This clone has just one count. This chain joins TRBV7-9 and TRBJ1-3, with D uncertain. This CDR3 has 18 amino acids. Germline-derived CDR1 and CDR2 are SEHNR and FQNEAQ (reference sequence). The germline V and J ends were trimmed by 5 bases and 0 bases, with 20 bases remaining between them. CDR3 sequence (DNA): TGTGCCAGCAGCCCCCGGACTGCCGGGGAAACCTCTGGAAACACCATATATTTT. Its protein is CASSPRTAGETSGNTIYF.

DNA of the CDR3: TGTGCCAGCAGTTCACATCGACGGACAGGGGACAATGAGCAGTTCTTC. Translation gives CASSSHRRTGDNEQFF. This chain connects TRBV27 to TRBJ2-1, with TRBD1 matching 9 bases. Looked up from germline, CDR1 is MNHEY and CDR2 is SMNVEV (reference sequence). The V segment lost 4 bases and the J segment 5 bases; nucleotides outside the gene matches: 9. The CDR3 is 16 amino acids.

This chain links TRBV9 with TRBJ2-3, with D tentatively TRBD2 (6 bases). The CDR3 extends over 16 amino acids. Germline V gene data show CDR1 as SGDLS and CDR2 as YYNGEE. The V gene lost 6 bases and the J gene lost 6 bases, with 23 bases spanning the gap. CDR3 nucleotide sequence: TGTGCCAGCACTAAAAGTAGGGAGGAGTCGTGGGATACGCAGTATTTT. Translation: CASTKSREESWDTQYF.